This T cell receptor (beta chain) originates from a study of CD8+ T cells in alopecia areata. Study background: Affected scalp percentage gauged treated patients' severity.

cDNA serving as the sequencing template came from extracted, reverse transcribed RNA. The repertoire was sequenced with immunoSEQ multiplex PCR; TCRdb's copy has only in-frame clones and lacks some. The sample consists of fewer than 250,000 clones, 40% to 45% of them appearing once. Worth noting for this clone: The antigen is not known.

V shed 7 bases and J 6 bases; nucleotides not matched to a gene: 6. Germline CDR1 reads GTSNPN; CDR2 reads SVGIG (reference sequence). The CDR3 extends over 12 amino acids. Overall study results and limits: With tofacitinib ongoing, many expanded lesional clones persisted in both scalp and blood.

The treatment here: oral pan-JAK inhibitor, 5-10 mg twice daily. Collection of lesional scalp punch biopsies and peripheral blood was performed in alopecia areata patients. The TCR comes from a human donor with alopecia areata. The J gene is TRBJ2-7, the V gene TRBV30; 10 bases map to TRBD2. The sequencing used CD4+ T cells sorted from blood, collected between weeks 36 and 40, from a patient treated with tofacitinib. CDR3 protein: CAYRSGRAEQYF. In nucleotides, the CDR3 is TGTGCCTACCGGAGCGGGAGGGCCGAGCAGTACTTC. Complete variable domain (other parts from reference TRBV30 and TRBJ2-7): SQTIHQWPATLVQPVGSPLSLECTVEGTSNPNLYWYRQAAGRGLQLLFYSVGIGQISSEVPQNLSASRPQDRQFILSSKKLLLSDSGFYLCAYRSGRAEQYFGPGTRLTVT.